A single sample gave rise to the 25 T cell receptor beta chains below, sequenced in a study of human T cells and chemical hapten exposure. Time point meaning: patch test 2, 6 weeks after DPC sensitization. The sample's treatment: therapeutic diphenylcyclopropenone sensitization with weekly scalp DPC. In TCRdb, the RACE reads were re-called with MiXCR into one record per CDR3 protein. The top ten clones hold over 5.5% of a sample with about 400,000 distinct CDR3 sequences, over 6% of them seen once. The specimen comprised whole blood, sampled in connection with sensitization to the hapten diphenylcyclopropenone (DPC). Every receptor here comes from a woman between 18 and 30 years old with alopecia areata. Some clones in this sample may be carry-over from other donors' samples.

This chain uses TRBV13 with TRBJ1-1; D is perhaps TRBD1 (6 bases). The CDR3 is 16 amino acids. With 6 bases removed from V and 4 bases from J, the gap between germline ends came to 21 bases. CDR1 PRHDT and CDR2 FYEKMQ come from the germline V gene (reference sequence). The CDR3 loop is CASRRTGWGLGTEAFF. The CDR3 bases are TGTGCCAGCAGACGAACAGGGTGGGGATTGGGCACTGAAGCTTTCTTT.

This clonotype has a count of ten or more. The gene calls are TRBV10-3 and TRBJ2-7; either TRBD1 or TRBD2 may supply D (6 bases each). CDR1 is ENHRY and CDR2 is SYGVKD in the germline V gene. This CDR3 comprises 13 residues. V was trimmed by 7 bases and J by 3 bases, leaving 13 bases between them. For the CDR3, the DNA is TGTGCCATCACGCGGGACACTCGCTACGAGCAGTACTTC. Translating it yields CAITRDTRYEQYF.

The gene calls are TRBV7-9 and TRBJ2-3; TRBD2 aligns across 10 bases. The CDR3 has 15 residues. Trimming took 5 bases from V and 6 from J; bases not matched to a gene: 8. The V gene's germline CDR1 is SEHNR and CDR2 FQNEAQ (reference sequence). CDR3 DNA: TGTGCCAGCAGCATCGGGACTAGCGCCGCGGATACGCAGTATTTT. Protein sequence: CASSIGTSAADTQYF.

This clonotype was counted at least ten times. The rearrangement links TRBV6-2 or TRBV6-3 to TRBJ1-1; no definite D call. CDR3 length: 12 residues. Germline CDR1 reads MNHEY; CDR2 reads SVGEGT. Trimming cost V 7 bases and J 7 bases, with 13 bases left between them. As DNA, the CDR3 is TGTGCCAGCAAATCCCATGTTGTTGAAGCTTTCTTT. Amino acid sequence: CASKSHVVEAFF.

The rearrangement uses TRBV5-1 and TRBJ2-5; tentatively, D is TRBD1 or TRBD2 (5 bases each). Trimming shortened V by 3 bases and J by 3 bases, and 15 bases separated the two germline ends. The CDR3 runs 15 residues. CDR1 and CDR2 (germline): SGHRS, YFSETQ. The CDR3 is CASSSNTGAEETQYF. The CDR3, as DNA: TGCGCCAGCAGCTCTAATACCGGGGCCGAAGAGACCCAGTACTTC.

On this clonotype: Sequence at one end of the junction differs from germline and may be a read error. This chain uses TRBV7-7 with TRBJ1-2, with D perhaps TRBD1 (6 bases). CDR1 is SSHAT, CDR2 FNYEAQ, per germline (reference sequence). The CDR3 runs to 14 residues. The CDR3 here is CASRLAGAKYGYTF. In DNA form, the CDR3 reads TGTGCTAGCAGGCTCGCAGGGGCTAAGTATGGCTACACCTTC.

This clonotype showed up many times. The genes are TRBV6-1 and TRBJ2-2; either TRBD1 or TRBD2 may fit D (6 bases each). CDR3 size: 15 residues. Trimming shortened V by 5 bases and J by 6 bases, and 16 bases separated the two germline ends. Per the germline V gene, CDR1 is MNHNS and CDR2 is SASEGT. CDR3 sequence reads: CASSTRQAGSGELFF. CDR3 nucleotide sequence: TGTGCCAGCAGTACAAGACAGGCGGGATCCGGGGAGCTGTTTTTT.

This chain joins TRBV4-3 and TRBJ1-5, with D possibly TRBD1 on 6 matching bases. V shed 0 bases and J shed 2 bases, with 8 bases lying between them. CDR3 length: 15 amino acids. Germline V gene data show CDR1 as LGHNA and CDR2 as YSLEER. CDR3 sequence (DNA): TGCGCCAGCAGCCAAGATCACAGGGGCAATCAGCCCCAGCATTTT. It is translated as CASSQDHRGNQPQHF.

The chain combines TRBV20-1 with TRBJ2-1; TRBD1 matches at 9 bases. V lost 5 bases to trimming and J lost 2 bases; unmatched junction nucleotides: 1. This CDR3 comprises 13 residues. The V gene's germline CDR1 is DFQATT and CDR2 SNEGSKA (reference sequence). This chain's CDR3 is CSADRGTYNEQFF. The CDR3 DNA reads TGCAGTGCTGACAGGGGGACCTACAATGAGCAGTTCTTC.

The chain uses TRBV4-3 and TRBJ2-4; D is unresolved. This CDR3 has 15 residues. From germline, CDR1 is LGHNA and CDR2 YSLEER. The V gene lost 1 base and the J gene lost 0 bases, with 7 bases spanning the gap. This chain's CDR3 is CASSQAWLAKNIQYF. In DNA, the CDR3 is TGCGCCAGCAGCCAAGCCTGGCTAGCCAAAAACATTCAGTACTTC.

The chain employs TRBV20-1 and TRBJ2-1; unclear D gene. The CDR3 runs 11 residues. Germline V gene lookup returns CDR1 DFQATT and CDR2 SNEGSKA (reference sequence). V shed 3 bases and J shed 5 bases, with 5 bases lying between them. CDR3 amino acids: CSASQHNEQFF. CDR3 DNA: TGCAGTGCTAGCCAGCACAATGAGCAGTTCTTC.

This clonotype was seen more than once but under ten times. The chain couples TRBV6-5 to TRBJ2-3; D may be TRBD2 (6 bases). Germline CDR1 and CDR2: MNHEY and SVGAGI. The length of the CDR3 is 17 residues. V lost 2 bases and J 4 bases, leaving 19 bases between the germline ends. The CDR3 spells CASSYTRTTSYPDTQYF. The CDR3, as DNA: TGTGCCAGCAGTTACACCAGAACGACTAGTTACCCAGATACGCAGTATTTT.

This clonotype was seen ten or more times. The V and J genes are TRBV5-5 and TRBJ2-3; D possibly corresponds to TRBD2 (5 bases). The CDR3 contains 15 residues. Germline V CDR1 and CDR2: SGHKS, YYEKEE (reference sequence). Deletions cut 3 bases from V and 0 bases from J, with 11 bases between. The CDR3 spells CASSSEGASTDTQYF. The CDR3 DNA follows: TGTGCCAGCAGCTCCGAGGGAGCTAGCACAGATACGCAGTATTTT.

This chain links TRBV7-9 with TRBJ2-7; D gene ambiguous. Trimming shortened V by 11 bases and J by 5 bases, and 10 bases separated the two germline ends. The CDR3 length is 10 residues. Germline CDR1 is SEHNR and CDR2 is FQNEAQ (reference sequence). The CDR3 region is CAVAFNEQYF. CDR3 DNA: TGTGCCGTCGCATTCAACGAGCAGTACTTC.

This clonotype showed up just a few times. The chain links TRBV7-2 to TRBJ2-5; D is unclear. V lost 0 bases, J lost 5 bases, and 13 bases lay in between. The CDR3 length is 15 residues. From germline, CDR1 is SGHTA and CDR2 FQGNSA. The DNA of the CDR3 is TGTGCCAGCAGCTTAGCGCGGCGAGGAATGGAGACCCAGTACTTC. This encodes CASSLARRGMETQYF.

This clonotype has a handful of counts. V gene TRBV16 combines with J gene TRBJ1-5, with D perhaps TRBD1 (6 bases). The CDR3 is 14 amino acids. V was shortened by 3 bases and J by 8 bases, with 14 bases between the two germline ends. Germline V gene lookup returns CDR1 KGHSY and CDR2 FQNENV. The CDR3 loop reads CASSQGGAGEPQHF. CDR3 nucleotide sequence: TGTGCCAGCAGCCAGGGGGGGGCCGGAGAGCCCCAGCATTTT.

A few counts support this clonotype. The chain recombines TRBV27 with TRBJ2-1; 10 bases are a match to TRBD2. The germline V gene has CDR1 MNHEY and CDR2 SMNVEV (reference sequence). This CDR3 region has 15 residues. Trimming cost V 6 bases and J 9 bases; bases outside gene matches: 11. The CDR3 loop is CASRPERGGHSEQFF. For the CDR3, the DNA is TGTGCCAGCAGGCCTGAGCGGGGGGGCCATAGTGAGCAGTTCTTC.

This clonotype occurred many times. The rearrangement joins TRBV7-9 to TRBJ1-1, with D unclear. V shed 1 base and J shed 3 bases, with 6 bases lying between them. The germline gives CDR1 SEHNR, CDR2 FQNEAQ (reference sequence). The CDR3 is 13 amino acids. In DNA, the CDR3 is TGTGCCAGCAGCTTAGGGTTATACACTGAAGCTTTCTTT. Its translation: CASSLGLYTEAFF.

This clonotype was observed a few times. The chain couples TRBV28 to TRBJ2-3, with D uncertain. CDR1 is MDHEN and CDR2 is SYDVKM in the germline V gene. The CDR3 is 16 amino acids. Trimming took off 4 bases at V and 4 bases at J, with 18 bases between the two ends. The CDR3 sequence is CASSSSDTLGADTQYF. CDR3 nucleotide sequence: TGTGCCAGCAGTTCCTCCGACACCTTAGGCGCAGATACGCAGTATTTT. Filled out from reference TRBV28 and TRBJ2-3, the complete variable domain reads DVKVTQSSRYLVKRTGEKVFLECVQDMDHENMFWYRQDPGLGLRLIYFSYDVKMKEKGDIPEGYSVSREKKERFSLILESASTNQTSMYLCASSSSDTLGADTQYFGPGTRLTVL.

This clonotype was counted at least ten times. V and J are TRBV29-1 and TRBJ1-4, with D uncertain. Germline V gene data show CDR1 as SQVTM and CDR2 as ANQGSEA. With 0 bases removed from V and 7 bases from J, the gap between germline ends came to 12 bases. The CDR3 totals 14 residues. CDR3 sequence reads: CSVEEDREGEKLFF. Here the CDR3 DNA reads TGCAGCGTTGAAGAAGATCGGGAGGGTGAAAAACTGTTTTTT.

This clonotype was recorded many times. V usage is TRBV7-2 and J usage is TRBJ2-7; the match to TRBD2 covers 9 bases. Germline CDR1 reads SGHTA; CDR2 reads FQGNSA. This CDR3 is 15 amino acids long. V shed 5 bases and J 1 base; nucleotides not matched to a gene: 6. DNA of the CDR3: TGTGCCAGCAGCCCGCAGCGGGGGGCGTCCTACGAGCAGTACTTC. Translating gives CASSPQRGASYEQYF.

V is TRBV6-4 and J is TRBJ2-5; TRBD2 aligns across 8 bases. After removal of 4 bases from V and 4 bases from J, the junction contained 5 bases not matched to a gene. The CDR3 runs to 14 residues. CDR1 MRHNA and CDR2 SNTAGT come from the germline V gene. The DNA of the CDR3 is TGTGCCAGCAGTGGAGCGGGGGAGGTAGAGACCCAGTACTTC. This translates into CASSGAGEVETQYF.

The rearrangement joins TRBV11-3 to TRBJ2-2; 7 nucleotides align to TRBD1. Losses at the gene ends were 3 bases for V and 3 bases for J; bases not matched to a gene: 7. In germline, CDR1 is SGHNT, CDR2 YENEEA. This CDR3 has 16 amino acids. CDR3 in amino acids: CASSFSGTEDTGELFF. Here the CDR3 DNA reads TGTGCCAGCAGCTTCTCCGGGACAGAGGACACCGGGGAGCTGTTTTTT.

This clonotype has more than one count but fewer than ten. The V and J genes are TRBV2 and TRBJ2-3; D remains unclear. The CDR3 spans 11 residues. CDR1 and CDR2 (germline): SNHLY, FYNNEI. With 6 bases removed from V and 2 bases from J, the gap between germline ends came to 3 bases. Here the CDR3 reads CASRDTDTQYF. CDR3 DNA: TGTGCCAGCAGGGACACAGATACGCAGTATTTT.

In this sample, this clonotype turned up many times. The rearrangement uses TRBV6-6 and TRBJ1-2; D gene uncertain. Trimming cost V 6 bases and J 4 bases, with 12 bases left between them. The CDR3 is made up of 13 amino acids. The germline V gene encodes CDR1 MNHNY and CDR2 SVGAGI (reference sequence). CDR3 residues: CASRGQAPYGYTF. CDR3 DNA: TGTGCCAGCAGGGGCCAAGCCCCCTATGGCTACACCTTC.